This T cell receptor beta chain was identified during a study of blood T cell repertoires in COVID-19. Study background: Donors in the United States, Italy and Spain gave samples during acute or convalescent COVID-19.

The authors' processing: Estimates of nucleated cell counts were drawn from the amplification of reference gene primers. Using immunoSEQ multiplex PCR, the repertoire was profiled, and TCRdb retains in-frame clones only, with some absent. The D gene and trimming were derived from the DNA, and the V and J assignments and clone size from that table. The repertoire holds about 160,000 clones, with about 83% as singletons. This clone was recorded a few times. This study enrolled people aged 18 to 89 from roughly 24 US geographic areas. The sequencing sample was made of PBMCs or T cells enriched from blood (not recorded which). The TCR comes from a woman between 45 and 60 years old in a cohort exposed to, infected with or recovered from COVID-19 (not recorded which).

The CDR3, as DNA: TGTGCCAGCAGCCTGACAGGGGCCAGAGAGTACTTC. This translates into CASSLTGAREYF. This chain joins TRBV12-3 or TRBV12-4 and TRBJ2-7; TRBD1 matches at 8 bases. The J segment lost 11 bases and the V segment lost 6 bases, leaving 9 bases of the junction unmatched. CDR3 length: 12 amino acids.